This TCR beta chain is from a study of blood T cell repertoires in COVID-19. The germline V gene has CDR1 LNHDA and CDR2 SQIVND (reference sequence). V was trimmed by 7 bases and J by 10 bases, leaving 14 bases between them. The CDR3 runs to 13 residues. Original data processing: Quantification of nucleated cells was approximated via reference gene primer amplification. Only in-frame clones appear in the TCRdb table, and some are missing; sequencing was by immunoSEQ multiplex PCR. V, J and clone size are taken as reported in that table, and D and trimming were inferred from the DNA itself. The sample records roughly 140,000 clones, about 85% being singletons.

The sequence derives from a woman aged 55-69 years with active or convalescent COVID-19. Sequencing input: peripheral blood. The rearrangement joins TRBV19 to TRBJ1-6; unclear D gene. CDR3 bases: TGTGCCAGTAAATCTAGTATCGGGTCACCCCTCCACTTT. It specifies CASKSSIGSPLHF. Using reference TRBV19 and TRBJ1-6 for the parts outside the CDR3, the full variable domain is DGGITQSPKYLFRKEGQNVTLSCEQNLNHDAMYWYRQDPGQGLRLIYYSQIVNDFQKGDIAEGYSVSREKKESFPLTVTSAQKNPTAFYLCASKSSIGSPLHFGNGTRLTVT.